This T cell receptor (beta chain) was observed in a study of regulatory T cells in long-lasting Graves disease. The time point here: newly diagnosed GD, antithyroid drugs for less than 3 months. TCR sequences were obtained from RNA taken from PBMCs. It was American Thyroid Association guidelines that determined Graves' disease diagnosis. In this cohort, patients came from an endocrinology department located in Xi'an, China. TCR beta libraries were built with iRepertoire HTBI primers and Arm-PCR of CDR3 regions. TCRdb itself ran the multiplex PCR reads through MiXCR, one entry per CDR3 protein. Of 440,000 or so distinct CDR3 sequences in the sample, about a sixth are singletons; the top ten hold roughly 10%. Germline values: CDR1 MDHEN, CDR2 SYDVKM. Trimming shortened V by 3 bases and J by 2 bases, and 11 bases separated the two germline ends. The CDR3 spans 14 residues. The same data also went into a second study, on T cells in Graves' hyperthyroidism and ophthalmopathy. From that paper: Lactation, pregnancy, other autoimmune disease or uncontrolled infection excluded patients.

Sequenced material: peripheral blood mononuclear cells (PBMCs), taken at new diagnosis, from a patient treated with antithyroid drugs. The receptor was isolated from a woman aged 25 to 45 with Graves disease. The V gene is TRBV28, the J gene TRBJ2-7; D gene uncertain. CDR3 in DNA: TGTGCCAGCAGTTTTCAAGCAGGAACCTACGAGCAGTACTTC. Its translation is CASSFQAGTYEQYF. Based on the CDR3 plus reference TRBV28 and TRBJ2-7, the full variable domain is DVKVTQSSRYLVKRTGEKVFLECVQDMDHENMFWYRQDPGLGLRLIYFSYDVKMKEKGDIPEGYSVSREKKERFSLILESASTNQTSMYLCASSFQAGTYEQYFGPGTRLTVT.